The 27 T cell receptor beta chains reported below all come from one sample, sequenced in a study of control samples from healthy donors and cancer patients. Profiling relied on immunoSEQ multiplex PCR, and the TCRdb table lists in-frame clones only, not all of them. The sample lists some 150,000 clones, around 94% occurring once. Material: PBMCs. These receptors were taken from a man aged 55 to 70 with colorectal cancer.

The V gene is TRBV3-1 (or the pseudogene TRBV3-2), the J gene TRBJ1-6; no clear D. CDR1 is LGHDT, CDR2 YNNKEL, per germline (reference sequence). CDR3 length equals 15 residues. V dropped 4 bases and J dropped 7 bases, with 14 bases sitting between them. CDR3 in amino acids: CASSPVDGRNSPLHF. The DNA of the CDR3 is TGTGCCAGCAGCCCGGTTGACGGACGAAATTCACCCCTCCACTTT.

J is TRBJ2-1 and V is TRBV7-9; TRBD2 matches 9 bases. J lost 5 bases, V lost 8 bases, and 10 bases had no gene match. The germline V gene encodes CDR1 SEHNR and CDR2 FQNEAQ (reference sequence). This CDR3 region has 15 residues. As DNA, the CDR3 is TGTGCCAGCCTCCGCGCGACTAGCGGAAACAATGAGCAGTTCTTC. Translating it yields CASLRATSGNNEQFF.

The genes are TRBV4-1 and TRBJ2-7; D tentatively fits TRBD1 or TRBD2 (5 bases each). V was shortened by 0 bases and J by 6 bases, with 15 bases between the two germline ends. Germline loops: CDR1 MGHRA, CDR2 YSYEKL. The CDR3 runs 15 residues. DNA for the CDR3: TGCGCCAGCAGCCAAGAGGGGACGACCCCTGCCGAGCAGTACTTC. Encoded protein: CASSQEGTTPAEQYF.

CDR3 nucleotides: TGTGCCAGCAGTATTCTCGGGGCCTCGGGGCAAGAGACCCAGTACTTC. This gives the protein CASSILGASGQETQYF. The rearrangement joins TRBV28 to TRBJ2-5; D is possibly TRBD1 or TRBD2 (5 bases each). V shed 5 bases and J shed 2 bases, with 18 bases lying between them. The germline V gene encodes CDR1 MDHEN and CDR2 SYDVKM. The CDR3 has 16 residues.

The V gene is TRBV7-9, the J gene TRBJ2-1; D possibly corresponds to TRBD2 (5 bases). The CDR3 extends over 12 amino acids. The V gene's germline CDR1 is SEHNR and CDR2 FQNEAQ (reference sequence). V was clipped by 3 bases and J by 9 bases, with 9 bases between them. The chain's CDR3 is CASSLSRGEQFF. CDR3 DNA: TGTGCCAGCAGCTTGTCACGGGGTGAGCAGTTCTTC.

V and J are TRBV5-1 and TRBJ1-5, with unresolved D. CDR1 and CDR2 from the germline V gene are SGHRS and YFSETQ. V gave up 0 bases and J gave up 6 bases, with 13 bases separating them. This CDR3 spans 15 amino acids. CDR3 sequence (DNA): TGCGCCAGCAGCTTGGGGGGAAGGGCGAGTCAGCCCCAGCATTTT. As protein: CASSLGGRASQPQHF.

The genes are TRBV7-9 and TRBJ2-7, with a possible D match to TRBD1 (6 bases). Trimming cost V 4 bases and J 2 bases, with 9 bases left between them. CDR3 size: 13 residues. Germline CDR1 and CDR2: SEHNR and FQNEAQ (reference sequence). In DNA, the CDR3 is TGTGCCAGCAGCTGGAACAGGGCCTACGAGCAGTACTTC. It yields the protein CASSWNRAYEQYF.

The gene calls are TRBV5-4 and TRBJ2-7; 11 bases are a match to TRBD1. The CDR3 length is 16 residues. J gave up 5 bases and V 0 bases, and 7 bases lay outside the gene matches. Germline V gene sequence: CDR1 SGHNT, CDR2 YYREEE (reference sequence). CDR3 DNA sequence: TGTGCCAGCAGCTTGGGCCCTGGACAGGGGGCACACGAGCAGTACTTC. Its protein is CASSLGPGQGAHEQYF.

Points on this clone: Other DNA sequences in the same sample also yield this CDR3. The chain employs TRBV3-1 (or the pseudogene TRBV3-2) and TRBJ2-5, with D uncertain. CDR1 is LGHDT and CDR2 is YNNKEL in the germline V gene (reference sequence). Deletions cut 4 bases from V and 5 bases from J, with 5 bases between. The CDR3 consists of 11 residues. This CDR3 is CASSLGETQYF. CDR3 nucleotides: TGTGCCAGCAGCCTCGGGGAGACCCAGTACTTC.

V is TRBV29-1 and J is TRBJ1-1; D call uncertain. The germline CDR1 and CDR2 sequences are SQVTM and ANQGSEA. V gave up 8 bases and J gave up 1 base, with 14 bases separating them. This CDR3 has 13 amino acids. The CDR3 region is CSSGRRGNTEAFF. The CDR3 DNA follows: TGCAGCTCGGGCAGGCGGGGGAACACTGAAGCTTTCTTT.

J is TRBJ2-5 and V is TRBV6-6; 8 bases are shared with TRBD1. CDR1 is MNHNY and CDR2 is SVGAGI in the germline V gene (reference sequence). The CDR3 sequence is 13 residues long. V trimming: 4 bases; J trimming: 5 bases; junction bases outside the gene matches: 3. The CDR3 DNA sequence: TGTGCCAGCAGTTTGGACAGGGTGGAGACCCAGTACTTC. Translated: CASSLDRVETQYF.

The rearrangement links TRBV28 to TRBJ1-6, with D maybe TRBD1 (5 bases). Germline CDR1 MDHEN, CDR2 SYDVKM. This CDR3 has 16 residues. Trimming took off 7 bases at V and 0 bases at J, with 13 bases between the two ends. CDR3 nucleotides: TGTGCCAGCACGAGGGGCGGGGCCTCCTATAATTCACCCCTCCACTTT. Translation gives CASTRGGASYNSPLHF.

The rearrangement joins TRBV12-5 to TRBJ1-4; TRBD1 matches at 8 bases. With 1 base clipped from V and 7 bases from J, the junction kept 5 bases outside the gene matches. The CDR3 runs to 15 residues. Germline-derived CDR1 and CDR2 are LGHNT and FRNRAP. The chain's CDR3 is CASGLGTGSREKLFF. For the CDR3, the DNA is TGTGCTAGTGGTTTGGGGACAGGGAGTCGTGAAAAACTGTTTTTT.

This clone was recorded only once. This chain joins TRBV6-5 and TRBJ2-2, with D possibly matching TRBD2 (5 bases). Germline CDR1 MNHEY, CDR2 SVGAGI. CDR3 length equals 14 residues. V was shortened by 9 bases and J by 7 bases, with 18 bases between the two germline ends. CDR3 DNA: TGTGCCAGTTACGCCGGAGGCCAGGACGGGGAGCTGTTTTTT. Protein sequence: CASYAGGQDGELFF.

This sequence joins TRBV27 and TRBJ2-2, with unresolved D. V shed 4 bases and J shed 5 bases, with 11 bases lying between them. CDR1 and CDR2 from the germline V gene are MNHEY and SMNVEV (reference sequence). The CDR3 totals 14 residues. CDR3 loop: CASSWAQRTGELFF. The CDR3 nucleotides are TGTGCCAGCAGTTGGGCACAGAGGACCGGGGAGCTGTTTTTT.

This clone was detected once. CDR3 nucleotides: TGTGCCAGCAGCTTAAGTGGTGGCGAGCAGTACTTC. This gives the protein CASSLSGGEQYF. The rearrangement uses TRBV7-9 and TRBJ2-7, with unresolved D. Germline CDR1 and CDR2: SEHNR and FQNEAQ (reference sequence). Trimming left V 2 bases short and J 6 bases short, with 8 bases between. There are 12 residues in the CDR3.

The rearrangement links TRBV24-1 to TRBJ2-2; 8 bases are shared with TRBD2. V was pared by 5 bases and J by 5 bases, with 9 bases of the junction left unmatched. CDR1 and CDR2 from the germline V gene are KGHDR and SFDVKD. This CDR3 has 16 residues. CDR3 sequence (DNA): TGTGCCACCAGTGTGGGAGCGGGGGCCCGAACCGGGGAGCTGTTTTTT. Its translation: CATSVGAGARTGELFF.

The rearrangement uses TRBV6-6 and TRBJ1-6; TRBD1 matches 8 bases. CDR3 length: 15 residues. V was pared by 8 bases and J by 5 bases, with 8 bases of the junction left unmatched. Germline values: CDR1 MNHNY, CDR2 SVGAGI (reference sequence). This CDR3 reads CASLGRTGNNSPLHF. In DNA, the CDR3 is TGTGCCAGCCTCGGGAGGACAGGGAATAATTCACCCCTCCACTTT.

The rearrangement uses TRBV24-1 and TRBJ2-5, with TRBD1 matching over 12 bases. The ends lost 3 bases at V and 4 bases at J; junction bases unmatched: 5. Germline V gene sequence: CDR1 KGHDR, CDR2 SFDVKD. CDR3 length: 16 residues. The CDR3 DNA sequence: TGTGCCACCAGTGATCCTGGGACAGGGGGCCGAGAGACCCAGTACTTC. The encoded protein is CATSDPGTGGRETQYF.

V usage is TRBV10-3 and J usage is TRBJ1-2; no firm D call. The CDR3 spans 13 residues. V shed 3 bases and J shed 2 bases, with 7 bases lying between them. CDR1 and CDR2 from the germline V gene are ENHRY and SYGVKD. The CDR3 DNA reads as TGTGCCATCAGTGACAGGTTGAACTATGGCTACACCTTC. Protein product: CAISDRLNYGYTF.

The rearrangement uses TRBV6-4 and TRBJ2-3; 9 bases are a match to TRBD2. Germline V gene lookup returns CDR1 MRHNA and CDR2 SNTAGT. The CDR3 is 16 residues long. Trimming at V came to 4 bases and at J to 2 bases, leaving 7 bases not matched to a gene. The CDR3 sequence: CASSAGSGGSTDTQYF. The DNA for the CDR3 is TGTGCCAGCAGTGCAGGTAGCGGGGGTTCCACAGATACGCAGTATTTT.

This clone has only one observation. V usage is TRBV6-1 and J usage is TRBJ1-1; possible D gene TRBD1, 5 bases. The V end was cut by 1 base, the J end by 0 bases, with 27 bases between. Germline values: CDR1 MNHNS, CDR2 SASEGT. The CDR3 sequence is 21 residues long. The CDR3, as DNA: TGTGCCAGCAGTGAAGTTGGCACCCTGTCGTCGACCGGGACGGTGAACACTGAAGCTTTCTTT. The encoded protein is CASSEVGTLSSTGTVNTEAFF.

This clone occurred once. Here the CDR3 reads CASSPGDRGYEQYF. The CDR3 coding sequence is TGTGCCAGCAGTCCTGGGGACAGGGGGTACGAGCAGTACTTC. This rearrangement joins TRBV6-5 to TRBJ2-7, with 11 bases lining up with TRBD1. Germline V gives CDR1 MNHEY, CDR2 SVGAGI. V gave up 5 bases and J gave up 4 bases; unmatched junction bases: 4. The CDR3 spans 14 residues.

A note on this clone: Mismatch with germline at one junction end may stem from a read error. The chain combines TRBV7-2 with TRBJ2-1; perhaps D is TRBD1 or TRBD2 (5 bases each). The CDR3 sequence is 17 residues long. The germline V gene has CDR1 SGHTA and CDR2 FQGNSA. The chain's CDR3 is CASSPPGVLTIRSLGVF. The CDR3 DNA follows: TGTGCCAGCAGCCCGCCCGGGGTCCTCACTATCAGGTCATTGGGGGTCTTC.

The chain joins TRBV19 to TRBJ1-2; D gene unclear. The CDR3 spans 14 residues. Germline CDR1 and CDR2: LNHDA and SQIVND (reference sequence). V was cut by 6 bases and J by 0 bases, with 11 bases left in between. The CDR3 reads CASRKDGTNYGYTF. CDR3 nucleotides: TGTGCCAGTAGGAAGGACGGCACTAACTATGGCTACACCTTC. Full variable domain (rest looked up from reference TRBV19 and TRBJ1-2): DGGITQSPKYLFRKEGQNVTLSCEQNLNHDAMYWYRQDPGQGLRLIYYSQIVNDFQKGDIAEGYSVSREKKESFPLTVTSAQKNPTAFYLCASRKDGTNYGYTFGSGTRLTVV.

The chain is built from TRBV18 and TRBJ2-1; 9 nucleotides match TRBD2. Germline V lookup: CDR1 KGHSH, CDR2 LQKENI. The length of the CDR3 is 16 residues. J lost 5 bases, V lost 1 base, and 6 bases had no gene match. The CDR3 DNA reads TGTGCCAGCTCACCACTCTCAGCGGGGGGCAACAATGAGCAGTTCTTC. It codes for CASSPLSAGGNNEQFF.

The chain carries TRBV7-2 and TRBJ1-1; D remains ambiguous. The CDR3 runs to 13 residues. Between the trimmed V and J ends, which lost 3 bases and 3 bases, there was a span of 8 bases. Germline V lookup: CDR1 SGHTA, CDR2 FQGNSA. CDR3 in amino acids: CASSFGQDTEAFF. The CDR3 region has the DNA TGTGCCAGCAGCTTTGGGCAGGACACTGAAGCTTTCTTT.